Following are 21 T cell receptor beta chains from one sample sequenced in a study of blood T cell repertoires in COVID-19 (TCRdb year 2020). Libraries were built with the immunoSEQ multiplex PCR assay. Entries here come from immuneACCESS through TCRdb and include only in-frame sequences with V and J called. Some clones fail to appear in such tables; in the studies checked, an unresolved V gene covers under half of the shortfall, and the cause of the remainder is unknown. The sample profile shows 250,000 or so clones; roughly 90% of them were found once. The ten largest clonotypes hold approximately 3% of the sample. The specimen was peripheral blood. Receptors were obtained from a woman aged 30 to 39 with active or convalescent COVID-19.

This chain uses TRBV14 with TRBJ2-1; D ambiguous. Per germline, CDR1 SGHDN and CDR2 FVKESK. The CDR3 contains 15 residues. The V and J ends lost 4 bases and 6 bases respectively, with 16 bases between them. CDR3 nucleotides: TGTGCCAGCAGCCCAATCCTAGGTGCTGGCAATGAGCAGTTCTTC. As protein: CASSPILGAGNEQFF.

The chain has TRBV6-4 and TRBJ2-3, with D maybe TRBD1 (6 bases). V was clipped by 0 bases and J by 6 bases, with 7 bases between them. Germline lookup yields CDR1 MRHNA and CDR2 SNTAGT. CDR3 length: 13 amino acids. The CDR3, as DNA: TGTGCCAGCAGTGACTCGCAGGGGGATACGCAGTATTTT. Translating gives CASSDSQGDTQYF.

This rearrangement joins TRBV7-9 to TRBJ2-3; 11 bases are a match to TRBD1. V trimming: 4 bases; J trimming: 5 bases; junction bases outside the gene matches: 2. Germline assignment: CDR1 SEHNR and CDR2 FQNEAQ (reference sequence). This CDR3 comprises 14 residues. CDR3 coding DNA: TGTGCCAGCAGCTCGGACAGGGGGCGAGATACGCAGTATTTT. Translating it yields CASSSDRGRDTQYF. The full variable domain, rest sourced from reference TRBV7-9 and TRBJ2-3, is DTGVSQNPRHKITKRGQNVTFRCDPISEHNRLYWYRQTLGQGPEFLTYFQNEAQLEKSRLLSDRFSAERPKGSFSTLEIQRTEQGDSAMYLCASSSDRGRDTQYFGPGTRLTVL.

This clone was observed a handful of times. The genes are TRBV27 and TRBJ1-1; D not certain. Per the germline V gene, CDR1 is MNHEY and CDR2 is SMNVEV (reference sequence). V was shortened by 2 bases and J by 4 bases, with 17 bases between the two germline ends. The CDR3 has 16 residues. This CDR3 reads CASSLLGIGGGTEAFF. The CDR3 nucleotides are TGTGCCAGCAGTTTACTCGGGATCGGCGGTGGCACTGAAGCTTTCTTT.

The CDR3 spells CASSLGQEGGRETQYF. CDR3 in DNA: TGTGCCAGCAGCTTAGGCCAAGAGGGGGGGCGAGAGACCCAGTACTTC. The chain is built from TRBV7-2 and TRBJ2-5, with D possibly being TRBD2 (7 bases). V was trimmed by 1 base and J by 4 bases, leaving 16 bases between them. Germline V CDR1 and CDR2: SGHTA, FQGNSA. The CDR3 has 16 residues.

The rearrangement joins TRBV6-1 to TRBJ2-6, with a tentative D call TRBD2 (5 bases). The CDR3 consists of 13 residues. Between the trimmed V and J ends, which lost 11 bases and 4 bases, there was a span of 12 bases. In germline, CDR1 is MNHNS, CDR2 SASEGT. The CDR3 spells CAGREGGANVLTF. The CDR3 DNA sequence: TGTGCCGGGCGTGAGGGCGGGGCCAACGTCCTGACTTTC.

The V gene is TRBV28, the J gene TRBJ2-1, with D possibly TRBD1 on 6 matching bases. This CDR3 is built from 15 residues. The germline V gene has CDR1 MDHEN and CDR2 SYDVKM. V dropped 5 bases and J dropped 6 bases, with 17 bases sitting between them. CDR3 nucleotides: TGTGCCAGCAGTCCCGCCGGGACATCAGCCAATGAGCAGTTCTTC. Translating it yields CASSPAGTSANEQFF. Combining the CDR3 with reference TRBV28 and TRBJ2-1 gives the whole variable domain DVKVTQSSRYLVKRTGEKVFLECVQDMDHENMFWYRQDPGLGLRLIYFSYDVKMKEKGDIPEGYSVSREKKERFSLILESASTNQTSMYLCASSPAGTSANEQFFGPGTRLTVL.

The chain is built from TRBV7-9 and TRBJ2-7; D ambiguous. The germline V gene encodes CDR1 SEHNR and CDR2 FQNEAQ (reference sequence). Trimming removed 3 bases at V and 3 bases at J, with 3 bases between. The CDR3 consists of 11 residues. The CDR3 nucleotides read TGTGCCAGCAGCTTCCTCTACGAGCAGTACTTC. The encoded protein is CASSFLYEQYF. Full variable domain (outside the CDR3, taken from reference TRBV7-9 and TRBJ2-7): DTGVSQNPRHKITKRGQNVTFRCDPISEHNRLYWYRQTLGQGPEFLTYFQNEAQLEKSRLLSDRFSAERPKGSFSTLEIQRTEQGDSAMYLCASSFLYEQYFGPGTRLTVT.

The CDR3 loop is CASTQGGGETQYF. For the CDR3, the DNA is TGTGCCAGCACACAGGGGGGAGGAGAGACCCAGTACTTC. V is TRBV28 and J is TRBJ2-5; 8 bases agree with TRBD1. CDR1 is MDHEN and CDR2 is SYDVKM in the germline V gene. V lost 7 bases and J lost 4; bases outside the gene matches: 5. CDR3 length equals 13 residues. Drawing the rest from reference TRBV28 and TRBJ2-5, the complete variable domain is DVKVTQSSRYLVKRTGEKVFLECVQDMDHENMFWYRQDPGLGLRLIYFSYDVKMKEKGDIPEGYSVSREKKERFSLILESASTNQTSMYLCASTQGGGETQYFGPGTRLLVL.

The chain couples TRBV7-3 to TRBJ1-2, with D perhaps TRBD1 (5 bases). This CDR3 has 17 residues. Looked up from germline, CDR1 is SGHTA and CDR2 is FQGTGA. Deletions cut 1 base from V and 3 bases from J, with 18 bases between. The CDR3 nucleotides are TGTGCCAGCAGCTTAAAAGGGACGAATTCGGGGGACTATGGCTACACCTTC. Encoded protein: CASSLKGTNSGDYGYTF.

The J gene is TRBJ1-3, the V gene TRBV9; a weak D match, TRBD1 (5 bases). The V end lost 4 bases, the J end lost 0 bases, and 23 bases lay between the germline ends. Looked up from germline, CDR1 is SGDLS and CDR2 is YYNGEE. The CDR3 extends over 19 amino acids. CDR3 residues: CASSSGGGSVLSSGNTIYF. CDR3 in DNA: TGTGCCAGCAGCTCCGGGGGAGGGTCCGTACTTAGCTCTGGAAACACCATATATTTT.

This sequence joins TRBV27 and TRBJ1-5; weak D call: TRBD1 (5 bases). Germline CDR1 and CDR2: MNHEY and SMNVEV (reference sequence). V lost 2 bases to trimming and J lost 5 bases, with 16 bases between them. The CDR3 is 16 residues long. The CDR3 loop reads CASSLRRSLGHQPQHF. The CDR3 DNA sequence: TGTGCCAGCAGTTTAAGGCGAAGTTTGGGGCATCAGCCCCAGCATTTT.

This chain joins TRBV6-1 and TRBJ2-6; no reliable D call. With 2 bases removed from V and 0 bases from J, the gap between germline ends came to 5 bases. The length of the CDR3 is 15 residues. Per germline, CDR1 MNHNS and CDR2 SASEGT. The CDR3 DNA sequence: TGTGCCAGCAGTGAAAAACTCTCTGGGGCCAACGTCCTGACTTTC. It codes for CASSEKLSGANVLTF.

This chain links TRBV19 with TRBJ1-5; 9 bases are a match to TRBD1. This CDR3 is built from 14 residues. In germline, CDR1 is LNHDA, CDR2 SQIVND (reference sequence). Losses at the gene ends were 5 bases for V and 7 bases for J; bases not matched to a gene: 6. This chain's CDR3 is CASSSGTGYQPQHF. As DNA, the CDR3 is TGTGCCAGTAGTTCCGGGACAGGGTACCAGCCCCAGCATTTT.

The chain joins TRBV30 to TRBJ1-4; D gene uncertain. This CDR3 comprises 12 residues. Per germline, CDR1 GTSNPN and CDR2 SVGIG (reference sequence). V lost 0 bases to trimming and J lost 7 bases, with 6 bases between them. As DNA, the CDR3 is TGTGCCTGGAGTGTATCGGGTGAAAAACTGTTTTTT. Translated: CAWSVSGEKLFF.

The V call is TRBV6-6, the J call TRBJ1-2; D remains unclear. This CDR3 spans 13 amino acids. Trimming removed 7 bases from V and 3 bases from J, with 12 bases in between. The germline V gene has CDR1 MNHNY and CDR2 SVGAGI (reference sequence). This CDR3 reads CASIGGKDYGYTF. CDR3 in DNA: TGTGCCAGCATCGGAGGGAAGGACTATGGCTACACCTTC.

The gene calls are TRBV2 and TRBJ1-4, with 7 bases fitting TRBD1. The V segment lost 7 bases and the J segment 6 bases; nucleotides outside the gene matches: 11. Germline V gives CDR1 SNHLY, CDR2 FYNNEI. The CDR3 spans 15 residues. Written as DNA, the CDR3 is TGTGCCAGCAACAGGGGCTTTGACTTTTATGAAAAACTGTTTTTT. Protein: CASNRGFDFYEKLFF.

This clone was observed a handful of times. V usage is TRBV4-3 and J usage is TRBJ2-2; D remains unclear. This CDR3 is 13 amino acids long. From germline, CDR1 is LGHNA and CDR2 YSLEER. With 0 bases removed from V and 7 bases from J, the gap between germline ends came to 6 bases. This chain's CDR3 is CASSQDSIGELFF. CDR3 in DNA: TGCGCCAGCAGCCAAGATTCTATCGGGGAGCTGTTTTTT.

This clone was picked up a small number of times. The chain combines TRBV12-3 or TRBV12-4 with TRBJ1-6; D gene uncertain. V lost 6 bases to trimming and J lost 7 bases, with 7 bases between them. The CDR3 extends over 12 amino acids. For the CDR3, the DNA is TGTGCCAGCAGACAATTAAATTCACCCCTCCACTTT. Translating it yields CASRQLNSPLHF.

This sequence joins TRBV5-5 and TRBJ1-2; 8 positions match TRBD1. The CDR3 totals 15 residues. CDR1 is SGHKS, CDR2 YYEKEE, per germline (reference sequence). V was clipped by 4 bases and J by 2 bases; unmatched bases: 7. CDR3 in amino acids: CASSAPGQANYGYTF. Here the CDR3 DNA reads TGTGCCAGCAGCGCACCGGGACAGGCAAACTATGGCTACACCTTC.

The chain employs TRBV29-1 and TRBJ1-1, with 7 bases that match TRBD1. Trimming took 6 bases from V and 8 from J; bases not matched to a gene: 15. The CDR3 extends over 14 amino acids. Germline V gives CDR1 SQVTM, CDR2 ANQGSEA. CDR3 sequence reads: CSVPRTGAPTEAFF. In DNA, the CDR3 is TGCAGCGTACCACGGACAGGAGCCCCTACGGAAGCTTTCTTT.